The rows below give T cell receptor beta chains drawn from one sample of a study of early T cells in non-severe SARS-CoV-2 infection. TCRdb independently ran MiXCR on the 5' RACE reads; one entry per CDR3 protein. The profile shows 95,000 to 100,000 distinct CDR3 sequences, 9.5% to 11% of them singletons. The sample comprised whole blood. These receptors all come from an adult who was a healthcare worker with PCR-confirmed SARS-CoV-2 infection or an uninfected control (not recorded which). CDR3s include the opening cysteine and the closing phenylalanine or tryptophan. The D gene is left open where the match is weak. Clone size appears in some rows only: once, few, many, or a class for an expanded clone.

j_call | d_call | clone_size | v_call | cdr3_aa | cdr3_nt
TRBJ1-5 | TRBD1 | - | TRBV29-1 | CSVGEGASNQPQHF | TGCAGCGTTGGGGAGGGGGCCAGCAATCAGCCCCAGCATTTT
TRBJ1-6 | - | - | TRBV12-3/TRBV12-4 | CASSFGGGLYNSPLHF | TGTGCCAGCAGTTTTGGGGGAGGCCTCTATAATTCACCCCTCCACTTT
TRBJ2-1 | - | - | TRBV2 | CASSSRAGLDEQFF | TGTGCCAGCTCCTCTAGGGCGGGGTTGGATGAGCAGTTCTTC
TRBJ2-7 | - | few | TRBV15 | CATSREPRDEQYF | TGTGCCACCAGCAGAGAACCGCGCGACGAGCAGTACTTC
TRBJ1-6 | TRBD1 | - | TRBV5-5 | CASTLDRDFGSPLHF | TGTGCCAGCACTTTGGACAGGGACTTTGGTTCACCCCTCCACTTT
TRBJ2-7 | TRBD2 | many | TRBV2 | CASKNEGLAADEQYF | TGTGCCAGCAAAAATGAAGGACTAGCGGCTGACGAGCAGTACTTC
TRBJ2-7 | - | many | TRBV25-1 | CASSGLFYEQYF | TGTGCCAGCAGTGGGCTGTTTTACGAGCAGTACTTC
TRBJ2-7 | - | - | TRBV18 | CASSPRTGSSYEQYF | TGTGCCAGCTCACCCCGGACCGGGAGCTCCTACGAGCAGTACTTC
TRBJ2-1 | - | many | TRBV5-1 | CASSLGAGQYNEQFF | TGCGCCAGCAGCTTGGGGGCAGGGCAATACAATGAGCAGTTCTTC
TRBJ1-6 | - | many | TRBV2 | CASRGEDNSPLHF | TGTGCCAGCAGAGGAGAGGATAATTCACCCCTCCACTTT
TRBJ1-2 | TRBD1 | few | TRBV9 | CASSPRPGQGAGYTF | TGTGCCAGCAGCCCCCGACCGGGACAGGGGGCTGGCTACACCTTC
TRBJ2-1 | TRBD2 | many | TRBV2 | CASSRDLADEQFF | TGTGCCAGCAGCAGGGACCTAGCGGATGAGCAGTTCTTC
TRBJ1-2 | - | many | TRBV20-1 | CSARDPGRTNNYGYTF | TGCAGTGCTAGAGATCCTGGACGGACTAATAACTATGGCTACACCTTC
TRBJ2-5 | TRBD2 | few | TRBV20-1 | CSAGGLARGETQYF | TGCAGTGCTGGGGGACTAGCGCGCGGGGAGACCCAGTACTTC
TRBJ2-7 | - | few | TRBV5-6 | CASSPGSEDEQYF | TGTGCCAGCAGCCCCGGATCGGAGGACGAGCAGTACTTC
TRBJ1-1 | - | many | TRBV11-3 | CASSLGGDMNTEAFF | TGTGCCAGCAGCTTAGGAGGGGACATGAACACTGAAGCTTTCTTT
TRBJ2-2 | - | few | TRBV5-1 | CASTGVPNTGELFF | TGCGCCAGCACCGGGGTTCCGAACACCGGGGAGCTGTTTTTT
TRBJ2-5 | - | - | TRBV6-5 | CASSYSSGYGQYF | TGTGCCAGCAGTTACTCGAGTGGGTACGGCCAGTACTTC